This T cell receptor beta chain was identified during a study of PD-1 blockade in classical Hodgkin lymphoma. Every patient relapsed after autologous stem cell transplantation, and brentuximab vedotin exposure varied. The table came from immunoSEQ multiplex PCR; TCRdb's copy has only in-frame clones and leaves some out. There are about 98,000 clones in the sample; 80% to 95% occur only once, and roughly 3% lies in the top ten. The V gene lost 3 bases and the J gene lost 2 bases, with 24 bases spanning the gap. The CDR3 extends over 19 amino acids. Germline assignment: CDR1 LGHNA and CDR2 YNFKEQ. Here the sequenced sample was peripheral blood mononuclear cells (PBMCs), taken at baseline. The V and J genes are TRBV4-2 and TRBJ2-3; D is undetermined. This clonotype was obtained from a human donor with classical Hodgkin lymphoma. CDR3 sequence reads: CASSQLQTPRLVHTDTQYF. The CDR3 DNA follows: TGTGCCAGCAGCCAGCTCCAGACACCCCGGTTGGTACACACAGATACGCAGTATTTT.